One sample yielded the 21 T cell receptor beta chains listed below, sequenced in a study of blood T cell repertoires in COVID-19. Method: immunoSEQ multiplex PCR; TCRdb's copy keeps in-frame clones and lacks some. The sample records 280,000 or so clones, approximately 81% being singletons. The source material was PBMCs or T cells enriched from blood (not recorded which). These receptors all come from a woman in her forties or fifties who had recovered from COVID-19.

The chain links TRBV7-6 to TRBJ2-3; tentative D call: TRBD1 (6 bases). V lost 4 bases and J lost 5, with 22 bases in between. This CDR3 has 17 residues. CDR1 is SGHVS and CDR2 is FNYEAQ in the germline V gene. The CDR3 loop is CASSSRFSTGPLDTQYF. The CDR3 DNA follows: TGTGCCAGCAGCTCTAGGTTTTCGACAGGCCCTTTAGATACGCAGTATTTT.

The rearrangement joins TRBV5-1 to TRBJ1-2, with TRBD1 matching 8 bases. Germline V gene sequence: CDR1 SGHRS, CDR2 YFSETQ. This CDR3 region has 14 residues. V was pared by 4 bases and J by 7 bases, with 9 bases of the junction left unmatched. The CDR3 spells CASSHQLRGPGYTF. In DNA, the CDR3 is TGCGCCAGCAGCCATCAACTCAGGGGGCCTGGCTACACCTTC.

V is TRBV19 and J is TRBJ1-2; tentative D call: TRBD1 (6 bases). Germline loops: CDR1 LNHDA, CDR2 SQIVND (reference sequence). V lost 6 bases to trimming and J lost 3 bases, with 14 bases between them. The CDR3 consists of 14 residues. CDR3 region: CASSTGQGYYGYTF. The DNA for the CDR3 is TGTGCCAGTAGCACAGGGCAGGGGTACTATGGCTACACCTTC. Using reference TRBV19 and TRBJ1-2 for the parts outside the CDR3, the full variable domain is DGGITQSPKYLFRKEGQNVTLSCEQNLNHDAMYWYRQDPGQGLRLIYYSQIVNDFQKGDIAEGYSVSREKKESFPLTVTSAQKNPTAFYLCASSTGQGYYGYTFGSGTRLTVV.

The chain uses TRBV30 and TRBJ2-1, with D possibly TRBD2 on 7 matching bases. This CDR3 region has 16 residues. The V gene lost 6 bases and the J gene lost 0 bases, with 18 bases spanning the gap. Per germline, CDR1 GTSNPN and CDR2 SVGIG (reference sequence). The DNA of the CDR3 is TGTGCCTGCCCCAAGGGGGGGGTGCGCTCCTACAATGAGCAGTTCTTC. Its protein is CACPKGGVRSYNEQFF.

The chain has TRBV14 and TRBJ1-2; D might be TRBD1 (6 bases). Trimming left V 2 bases short and J 9 bases short, with 13 bases between. Germline CDR1 is SGHDN and CDR2 is FVKESK. The length of the CDR3 is 13 residues. The CDR3, as DNA: TGTGCCAGCAGCCAAAGTTTGGACAGTCGCTACACCTTC. Protein sequence: CASSQSLDSRYTF. Combining the CDR3 with reference TRBV14 and TRBJ1-2 gives the whole variable domain EAGVTQFPSHSVIEKGQTVTLRCDPISGHDNLYWYRRVMGKEIKFLLHFVKESKQDESGMPNNRFLAERTGGTYSTLKVQPAELEDSGVYFCASSQSLDSRYTFGSGTRLTVV.

V usage is TRBV5-5 and J usage is TRBJ1-6; no definite D call. Trimming took 2 bases from V and 9 from J, leaving 15 bases between them. The CDR3 is 15 residues long. Germline-derived CDR1 and CDR2 are SGHKS and YYEKEE (reference sequence). The CDR3 protein is CASSFRDLGSSPLHF. In DNA form, the CDR3 reads TGTGCCAGCAGCTTCCGGGATTTAGGAAGTTCACCCCTCCACTTT.

This sequence joins TRBV7-2 and TRBJ1-5; TRBD1 might be the D (5 bases). With 1 base removed from V and 7 bases from J, the gap between germline ends came to 14 bases. This CDR3 is 15 amino acids long. Germline CDR1 reads SGHTA; CDR2 reads FQGNSA. As DNA, the CDR3 is TGTGCCAGCAGCTTAGTTCAGGGTTTGGGGCAGCCCCAGCATTTT. Encoded protein: CASSLVQGLGQPQHF.

The rearrangement uses TRBV24-1 and TRBJ1-5; D is uncertain. The V gene's germline CDR1 is KGHDR and CDR2 SFDVKD. The length of the CDR3 is 15 residues. V gave up 2 bases and J gave up 0 bases, with 7 bases separating them. The DNA for the CDR3 is TGTGCCACCAGTGATTCCAGGTATAGCAATCAGCCCCAGCATTTT. It translates to CATSDSRYSNQPQHF.

This chain connects TRBV27 to TRBJ1-2; 7 nucleotides line up with TRBD1. The CDR3 sequence is 16 residues long. Germline CDR1 is MNHEY and CDR2 is SMNVEV (reference sequence). Trimming at V came to 4 bases and at J to 0 bases, leaving 8 bases not matched to a gene. The CDR3 spells CASSSRDRVTNYGYTF. The CDR3 nucleotides read TGTGCCAGCAGTTCCCGGGACAGAGTCACTAACTATGGCTACACCTTC.

The chain carries TRBV9 and TRBJ2-7, with D possibly being TRBD2 (6 bases). This CDR3 spans 16 amino acids. Trimming took off 0 bases at V and 1 base at J, with 14 bases between the two ends. The germline V gene has CDR1 SGDLS and CDR2 YYNGEE. Written as DNA, the CDR3 is TGTGCCAGCAGCGTAGGGGATGTTCGGGGGTCCTACGAGCAGTACTTC. Translating it yields CASSVGDVRGSYEQYF.

The chain is built from TRBV9 and TRBJ1-1; the D gene is possibly TRBD1 (5 bases). This CDR3 has 14 residues. The V gene lost 2 bases and the J gene lost 1 base, with 9 bases spanning the gap. Germline V gene lookup returns CDR1 SGDLS and CDR2 YYNGEE. CDR3 protein: CASSVGHTNTEAFF. The DNA of the CDR3 is TGTGCCAGCAGCGTCGGACACACGAACACTGAAGCTTTCTTT.

The rearrangement uses TRBV4-2 and TRBJ1-2; 7 nucleotides line up with TRBD1. The CDR3 length is 18 residues. Germline V lookup: CDR1 LGHNA, CDR2 YNFKEQ. V trimming: 0 bases; J trimming: 3 bases; junction bases outside the gene matches: 13. DNA of the CDR3: TGTGCCAGCAGCCAAGATCCAATGAGGGGGCTTCGATACTATGGCTACACCTTC. This codes for CASSQDPMRGLRYYGYTF.

The chain joins TRBV4-2 to TRBJ2-5; TRBD2 aligns across 7 bases. Trimming removed 6 bases from V and 5 bases from J; junction bases left unmatched: 9. The CDR3 totals 14 residues. Germline V gene lookup returns CDR1 LGHNA and CDR2 YNFKEQ. The chain's CDR3 is CASRFSGVGETQYF. CDR3 bases: TGTGCCAGCAGATTCAGCGGGGTTGGCGAGACCCAGTACTTC.

This rearrangement joins TRBV7-8 to TRBJ2-1, with D possibly matching TRBD1 (5 bases). The germline V and J ends were trimmed by 6 bases and 4 bases, with 16 bases remaining between them. The CDR3 is 15 amino acids. Germline CDR1 is SGHVS and CDR2 is FQNEAQ. The CDR3 DNA is TGTGCCAGCAGAATAAGGGATCAGGGATACAATGAGCAGTTCTTC. It specifies CASRIRDQGYNEQFF.

Only one count was recorded for this clone. The chain is built from TRBV25-1 and TRBJ1-1, with no clear D. The V gene lost 3 bases and the J gene lost 2 bases, with 10 bases spanning the gap. CDR3 size: 14 residues. Per the germline V gene, CDR1 is MGHDK and CDR2 is SYGVNS. CDR3 residues: CASSDFPGNTEAFF. As DNA, the CDR3 is TGTGCCAGCAGTGATTTCCCCGGTAACACTGAAGCTTTCTTT. Drawing the rest from reference TRBV25-1 and TRBJ1-1, the complete variable domain is EADIYQTPRYLVIGTGKKITLECSQTMGHDKMYWYQQDPGMELHLIHYSYGVNSTEKGDLSSESTVSRIRTEHFPLTLESARPSHTSQYLCASSDFPGNTEAFFGQGTRLTVV.

This chain uses TRBV29-1 with TRBJ1-2; 9 bases line up with TRBD1. Germline loops: CDR1 SQVTM, CDR2 ANQGSEA. The V gene end was trimmed by 6 bases and the J gene end by 8 bases; junction bases not matched to a gene: 4. The CDR3 loop spans 11 amino acids. The CDR3 bases are TGCAGCGTCGACAGGGGGGAAGGCTACACCTTC. This translates into CSVDRGEGYTF.

DNA of the CDR3: TGTGCCAGCAACCCCTTAAGCATTGGTACGCAGTATTTT. It encodes CASNPLSIGTQYF. The V and J genes are TRBV14 and TRBJ2-3; D is uncertain. Per the germline V gene, CDR1 is SGHDN and CDR2 is FVKESK. The CDR3 contains 13 residues. Trimming pared 7 bases from V and 8 bases from J, leaving 16 bases between.

The CDR3 protein is CATSRAWGLAGGRDNEQFF. The DNA for the CDR3 is TGTGCCACCAGCAGAGCCTGGGGACTAGCGGGGGGGCGGGACAATGAGCAGTTCTTC. The chain carries TRBV15 and TRBJ2-1; 16 bases align to TRBD2. Germline trimming cut 1 base from V and 5 bases from J; bases unmatched to any gene: 8. Germline V gives CDR1 LNHNV, CDR2 YYDKDF (reference sequence). The CDR3 contains 19 residues.

The rearrangement joins TRBV11-3 to TRBJ1-4; D is perhaps TRBD1 (5 bases). V dropped 5 bases and J dropped 15 bases, with 19 bases sitting between them. The CDR3 totals 13 residues. The V gene's germline CDR1 is SGHNT and CDR2 YENEEA. The CDR3 loop is CASSRTAQGEVFF. The DNA for the CDR3 is TGTGCCAGCAGCCGGACCGCCCAAGGGGAAGTGTTTTTT.

V gene TRBV7-3 combines with J gene TRBJ2-1; 10 nucleotides align to TRBD2. Germline assignment: CDR1 SGHTA and CDR2 FQGTGA. The ends lost 5 bases at V and 9 bases at J; junction bases unmatched: 7. This CDR3 spans 14 amino acids. As DNA, the CDR3 is TGTGCCAGCAGCCCTAGCGGGGGTATCAGTGAGCAGTTCTTC. Amino acid sequence: CASSPSGGISEQFF.

The V gene is TRBV11-2, the J gene TRBJ2-3, with D possibly matching TRBD2 (6 bases). V was trimmed by 6 bases and J by 0 bases, leaving 16 bases between them. CDR1 and CDR2 (germline): SGHAT, FQNNGV. The CDR3 runs to 16 residues. The CDR3 reads CASRQGSGLSTDTQYF. CDR3 bases: TGTGCCAGCAGGCAGGGTTCGGGACTCAGCACAGATACGCAGTATTTT.